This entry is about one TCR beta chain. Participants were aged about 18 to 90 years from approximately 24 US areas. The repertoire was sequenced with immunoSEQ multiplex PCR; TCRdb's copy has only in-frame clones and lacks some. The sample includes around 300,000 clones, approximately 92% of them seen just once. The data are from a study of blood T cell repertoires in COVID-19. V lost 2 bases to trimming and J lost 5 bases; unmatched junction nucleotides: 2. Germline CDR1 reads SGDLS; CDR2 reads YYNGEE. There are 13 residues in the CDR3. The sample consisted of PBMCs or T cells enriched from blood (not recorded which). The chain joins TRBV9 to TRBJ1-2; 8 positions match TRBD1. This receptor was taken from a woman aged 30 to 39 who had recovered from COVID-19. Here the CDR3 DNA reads TGTGCCAGCAGCGTGACAGGGGCGTATGGCTACACCTTC. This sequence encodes CASSVTGAYGYTF. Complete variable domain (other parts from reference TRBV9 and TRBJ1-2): DSGVTQTPKHLITATGQRVTLRCSPRSGDLSVYWYQQSLDQGLQFLIQYYNGEERAKGNILERFSAQQFPDLHSELNLSSLELGDSALYFCASSVTGAYGYTFGSGTRLTVV.